One sample yielded the 29 T cell receptor beta chains listed below, sequenced in a study of shared clonotypes between healthy human individuals. Naive-designated CD8 cells lacked CD45RO, were positively enriched for CCR7, and omitted terminally differentiated effector memory CD45RA+ cells. The method was immunoSEQ multiplex PCR; TCRdb's version includes in-frame clones alone and lacks a portion of them. The repertoire consists of about 2 million clones, with just under 95% occurring once and the leading ten covering less than 1.5%. The specimen was naive CD8+ T cells sorted from blood. Receptor source: a young man in good health.

There are a few counts of this clone. The chain combines TRBV4-1 with TRBJ1-6; D is uncertain. Trimming pared 6 bases from V and 6 bases from J, leaving 15 bases between. CDR3 length: 15 residues. Looked up from germline, CDR1 is MGHRA and CDR2 is YSYEKL. The CDR3 here is CASREGPTGNSPLHF. In nucleotides, the CDR3 is TGCGCCAGCAGAGAGGGCCCCACGGGTAATTCACCCCTCCACTTT.

The chain carries TRBV18 and TRBJ2-7; 7 bases are a match to TRBD1. This CDR3 contains 12 residues. Germline loops: CDR1 KGHSH, CDR2 LQKENI. With V trimmed by 5 bases and J by 5 bases, 3 bases remained unmatched. The CDR3, as DNA: TGTGCCAGCTCAGCTGACAGGGACGAGCAGTACTTC. Amino acid sequence: CASSADRDEQYF. Full variable domain (rest looked up from reference TRBV18 and TRBJ2-7): NAGVMQNPRHLVRRRGQEARLRCSPMKGHSHVYWYRQLPEEGLKFMVYLQKENIIDESGMPKERFSAEFPKEGPSILRIQQVVRGDSAAYFCASSADRDEQYFGPGTRLTVT.

V usage is TRBV30 and J usage is TRBJ1-3; D remains unclear. V shed 4 bases and J shed 4 bases, with 11 bases lying between them. The germline V gene has CDR1 GTSNPN and CDR2 SVGIG (reference sequence). This CDR3 comprises 13 residues. The CDR3 sequence: CAWTADYGNTIYF. CDR3 bases: TGTGCCTGGACCGCAGATTACGGAAACACCATATATTTT.

This chain joins TRBV4-3 and TRBJ2-3; 14 bases fit TRBD2. The CDR3 runs 19 residues. The V segment lost 0 bases and the J segment 3 bases; nucleotides outside the gene matches: 8. Germline V gives CDR1 LGHNA, CDR2 YSLEER. CDR3 loop: CASSQDEGGLAGDTDTQYF. The CDR3 nucleotides read TGCGCCAGCAGCCAAGATGAAGGGGGACTAGCGGGAGATACAGATACGCAGTATTTT.

The chain is built from TRBV2 and TRBJ2-7; D unclear. Trimming shortened V by 2 bases and J by 0 bases, and 11 bases separated the two germline ends. In germline, CDR1 is SNHLY, CDR2 FYNNEI. The CDR3 length is 15 residues. CDR3 DNA sequence: TGTGCCAGCAGTGAATACGTGGGAAACTCCTACGAGCAGTACTTC. It translates to CASSEYVGNSYEQYF.

The rearrangement links TRBV25-1 to TRBJ2-1; D possibly corresponds to TRBD1 (5 bases). CDR1 and CDR2 from the germline V gene are MGHDK and SYGVNS. This CDR3 region has 14 residues. Trimming stripped 2 bases from V and 3 bases from J, with 8 bases between. CDR3 coding DNA: TGTGCCAGCAGTGAAACAGGAGTCTACAATGAGCAGTTCTTC. Its protein product is CASSETGVYNEQFF. The full variable domain, in which reference TRBV25-1 and TRBJ2-1 provide the parts outside the CDR3, is EADIYQTPRYLVIGTGKKITLECSQTMGHDKMYWYQQDPGMELHLIHYSYGVNSTEKGDLSSESTVSRIRTEHFPLTLESARPSHTSQYLCASSETGVYNEQFFGPGTRLTVL.

V is TRBV5-6 and J is TRBJ2-5; D gene uncertain. Trimming removed 4 bases from V and 1 base from J, with 11 bases in between. Germline V lookup: CDR1 SGHDT, CDR2 YYEEEE. The CDR3 is 14 residues long. CDR3 residues: CASSLTWGQETQYF. The CDR3 DNA sequence: TGTGCCAGCAGCCTTACCTGGGGCCAAGAGACCCAGTACTTC.

This clone has just a few counts. Different DNA sequences within this sample yield the same CDR3. The CDR3 DNA is TGCGCCAGCAGCTTGGGAGGGGGCACTGAAGCTTTCTTT. It translates to CASSLGGGTEAFF. This chain links TRBV5-1 with TRBJ1-1, with D possibly TRBD1 on 6 matching bases. The CDR3 sequence is 13 residues long. V was pared by 0 bases and J by 4 bases, with 7 bases between. The germline V gene encodes CDR1 SGHRS and CDR2 YFSETQ.

The count of this clone is one. This chain links TRBV6-6 with TRBJ2-5, with D unclear. The CDR3 covers 14 residues. Between the trimmed V and J ends, which lost 6 bases and 5 bases, there was a span of 16 bases. The germline CDR1 and CDR2 sequences are MNHNY and SVGAGI (reference sequence). The CDR3 region has the DNA TGTGCCAGCAGCCCACCCGTCTTTGGGGAGACCCAGTACTTC. Amino acid sequence: CASSPPVFGETQYF.

Only one count was recorded for this clone. This chain links TRBV5-4 with TRBJ2-7, with a possible D match to TRBD2 (7 bases). CDR3 length equals 15 residues. Between the trimmed V and J ends, which lost 2 bases and 2 bases, there was a span of 14 bases. Germline lookup yields CDR1 SGHNT and CDR2 YYREEE (reference sequence). The CDR3 DNA is TGTGCCAGCAGCTTCTGGGGGGGCCGACCCTACGAGCAGTACTTC. Amino acid sequence: CASSFWGGRPYEQYF.

This chain links TRBV5-1 with TRBJ2-1; TRBD1 aligns across 9 bases. Germline trimming cut 0 bases from V and 8 bases from J; bases unmatched to any gene: 9. Germline V gene lookup returns CDR1 SGHRS and CDR2 YFSETQ. The CDR3 contains 16 residues. Written as DNA, the CDR3 is TGCGCCAGCAGCTTGGCGGTCCGACAGGGGGGGGATGAGCAGTTCTTC. Translated, it gives CASSLAVRQGGDEQFF.

This clone was observed a single time. This CDR3 is also generated by other DNA sequences in the sample. This sequence joins TRBV4-3 and TRBJ1-6; D is unclear. V was cut by 0 bases and J by 10 bases, with 7 bases left in between. This CDR3 has 13 amino acids. Germline-derived CDR1 and CDR2 are LGHNA and YSLEER. The DNA for the CDR3 is TGCGCCAGCAGCCAAGATCGCTCCTCACCCCTCCACTTT. As protein: CASSQDRSSPLHF.

In regard to this clone: Other DNA sequences of this sample code for an identical CDR3. The rearrangement links TRBV2 to TRBJ2-7; D unresolved. Trimming pared 2 bases from V and 5 bases from J, leaving 4 bases between. This CDR3 is built from 11 residues. Germline V lookup: CDR1 SNHLY, CDR2 FYNNEI. CDR3 bases: TGTGCCAGCAGTGAATCGCACGAGCAGTACTTC. This gives the protein CASSESHEQYF.

The chain recombines TRBV4-1 with TRBJ1-2; possible D gene TRBD1, 5 bases. Germline CDR1 MGHRA, CDR2 YSYEKL. There are 15 residues in the CDR3. V lost 3 bases and J 7 bases, leaving 18 bases between the germline ends. The CDR3 DNA reads TGCGCCAGCAGCCAGGCCGGGCAGGGTCTCGGTGGCTACACCTTC. Its translation is CASSQAGQGLGGYTF.

The CDR3 region is CAWSSQNTGELFF. As DNA, the CDR3 is TGTGCCTGGAGTTCACAGAACACCGGGGAGCTGTTTTTT. V gene TRBV30 combines with J gene TRBJ2-2; no definite D call. The V end was cut by 2 bases, the J end by 1 base, with 5 bases between. The length of the CDR3 is 13 residues. The germline V gene encodes CDR1 GTSNPN and CDR2 SVGIG (reference sequence).

J is TRBJ2-6 and V is TRBV5-6; D remains ambiguous. V lost 1 base, J lost 0 bases, and 14 bases lay in between. Germline V lookup: CDR1 SGHDT, CDR2 YYEEEE. CDR3 size: 18 residues. CDR3 nucleotides: TGTGCCAGCAGCTTGTCTGTGGGGATCCTCTCTGGGGCCAACGTCCTGACTTTC. It translates to CASSLSVGILSGANVLTF.

This clone has just one count. The chain couples TRBV6-5 to TRBJ2-3; TRBD2 matches at 10 bases. The J segment lost 3 bases and the V segment lost 0 bases, leaving 3 bases of the junction unmatched. CDR3 size: 16 residues. Germline values: CDR1 MNHEY, CDR2 SVGAGI. The CDR3 loop reads CASSYSPSGRTDTQYF. The CDR3 DNA is TGTGCCAGCAGTTACTCACCTAGCGGGAGAACAGATACGCAGTATTTT.

The rearrangement joins TRBV2 to TRBJ1-3; D not resolved. Germline V CDR1 and CDR2: SNHLY, FYNNEI. Trimming took off 2 bases at V and 0 bases at J, with 11 bases between the two ends. This CDR3 contains 16 residues. CDR3 in DNA: TGTGCCAGCAGTGAACCGGAACACGACTCTGGAAACACCATATATTTT. It is translated as CASSEPEHDSGNTIYF.

To note about this clone: Other DNA variants within this sample encode the same CDR3. The V gene is TRBV6-5, the J gene TRBJ2-7; TRBD2 agrees at 9 bases. Germline-derived CDR1 and CDR2 are MNHEY and SVGAGI. CDR3 length: 15 residues. The V segment lost 2 bases and the J segment 0 bases; nucleotides outside the gene matches: 2. CDR3 coding DNA: TGTGCCAGCAGTTACGGTAGCGGGAGCTCCTACGAGCAGTACTTC. Translating gives CASSYGSGSSYEQYF.

The chain recombines TRBV4-3 with TRBJ2-5, with D maybe TRBD1 (6 bases). V was cut by 3 bases and J by 2 bases, with 13 bases left in between. The CDR3 extends over 15 amino acids. The V gene's germline CDR1 is LGHNA and CDR2 YSLEER. The CDR3 region has the DNA TGCGCCAGCAGCCAGGCCGCAGGGGTGCAAGAGACCCAGTACTTC. Translation gives CASSQAAGVQETQYF.

The J gene is TRBJ2-5, the V gene TRBV7-9; the D is unclear. The V end lost 2 bases, the J end lost 4 bases, and 8 bases lay between the germline ends. This CDR3 comprises 13 residues. Germline V CDR1 and CDR2: SEHNR, FQNEAQ (reference sequence). In DNA form, the CDR3 reads TGTGCCAGCAGCTTAAGGTGGGCAGAGACCCAGTACTTC. Its protein is CASSLRWAETQYF.

Remarks on this clone: One junction end disagrees with the germline gene, perhaps due to a read error. The identical CDR3 is also encoded by other nucleotide sequences in the sample. The V and J genes are TRBV28 and TRBJ2-7, with D unclear. The CDR3 consists of 10 residues. Germline values: CDR1 MDHEN, CDR2 SYDVKM. This CDR3 is CASSSNEQYF. In DNA form, the CDR3 reads TGTGCCAGCAGCTCCAACGAGCAGTACTTC.

As DNA, the CDR3 is TGCGCCAGCAGCTTGTGGCAGGGAAATTCACCCCTCCACTTT. It specifies CASSLWQGNSPLHF. The chain joins TRBV5-1 to TRBJ1-6; tentative D call: TRBD1 (5 bases). The CDR3 spans 14 residues. Trimming left V 1 base short and J 7 bases short, with 9 bases between. Germline lookup yields CDR1 SGHRS and CDR2 YFSETQ.

V usage is TRBV6-6 and J usage is TRBJ2-5; the D gene is possibly TRBD2 (6 bases). Trimming left V 0 bases short and J 4 bases short, with 6 bases between. CDR1 MNHNY and CDR2 SVGAGI come from the germline V gene (reference sequence). The CDR3 runs 13 residues. CDR3 residues: CASSYSEGETQYF. The CDR3 DNA follows: TGTGCCAGCAGTTACTCGGAGGGAGAGACCCAGTACTTC.

This sequence joins TRBV28 and TRBJ1-5; 7 nucleotides align to TRBD1. Trimming at V came to 5 bases and at J to 4 bases, leaving 8 bases not matched to a gene. This CDR3 has 15 residues. CDR1 and CDR2 (germline): MDHEN, SYDVKM. The CDR3 nucleotides are TGTGCCAGCAGTCCACAGGGGCTGGGAAATCAGCCCCAGCATTTT. Protein product: CASSPQGLGNQPQHF.

The J gene is TRBJ1-1, the V gene TRBV9; maybe TRBD1 (5 bases). The CDR3 extends over 14 amino acids. From germline, CDR1 is SGDLS and CDR2 YYNGEE. The V end lost 0 bases, the J end lost 6 bases, and 12 bases lay between the germline ends. CDR3 DNA sequence: TGTGCCAGCAGCGTAGGAGCAGGGACCCCTGAAGCTTTCTTT. As protein: CASSVGAGTPEAFF.

The CDR3 DNA follows: TGTGCCAGCAGTGAAGCCGTGCCTGCAAATGGCTACACCTTC. Translating it yields CASSEAVPANGYTF. The chain joins TRBV6-1 to TRBJ1-2, with D unresolved. The CDR3 loop spans 14 amino acids. Germline-derived CDR1 and CDR2 are MNHNS and SASEGT. V lost 0 bases, J lost 6 bases, and 11 bases lay in between.

The V and J genes are TRBV4-1 and TRBJ2-5; 10 bases are shared with TRBD2. CDR3 size: 14 residues. V gave up 10 bases and J gave up 4 bases; unmatched junction bases: 9. The germline V gene encodes CDR1 MGHRA and CDR2 YSYEKL. CDR3: CANSPGTSAETQYF. The CDR3 nucleotides are TGCGCCAACAGTCCCGGGACTAGCGCAGAGACCCAGTACTTC.

V gene TRBV10-3 combines with J gene TRBJ1-6; 7 bases fit TRBD1. The CDR3 covers 17 residues. V dropped 0 bases and J dropped 1; count of bases not matched to a gene: 3. The germline V gene encodes CDR1 ENHRY and CDR2 SYGVKD. The CDR3 DNA sequence: TGTGCCATCAGTGAGTCGTCGGGACAGTCCTATAATTCACCCCTCCACTTT. Translation gives CAISESSGQSYNSPLHF.